One sample yielded the 9 T cell receptor beta chains listed below, sequenced in a study of T cell repertoires in cytomegalovirus infection. TCRdb itself ran the reads through MiXCR, one entry per CDR3 protein. The sample consists of hundreds of thousands of distinct CDR3 sequences, roughly 46% of them appearing once. No antigens are known for them. The specimen was cultured PBMCs, collected from culture after CMV antigen stimulation. The receptors originated from a human donor in good health (CMV status not recorded). Some clones in this sample may be carry-over from other donors' samples.

The chain combines TRBV6-2 or TRBV6-3 with TRBJ2-5; no reliable D call. The CDR3 is 14 amino acids. Germline V CDR1 and CDR2: MNHEY, SVGEGT. The V and J ends lost 2 bases and 3 bases respectively, with 10 bases between them. CDR3 protein: CASSYTWNEETQYF. Here the CDR3 DNA reads TGTGCCAGCAGTTACACCTGGAACGAAGAGACCCAGTACTTC.

This chain connects TRBV5-4 to TRBJ1-1; weak D call: TRBD1 (5 bases). Trimming removed 4 bases at V and 6 bases at J, with 16 bases between. Germline V gives CDR1 SGHNT, CDR2 YYREEE (reference sequence). The CDR3 is made up of 14 amino acids. CDR3 nucleotides: TGTGCCAGCAGCCCGACCCGAGGGGCCCCTGAAGCTTTCTTT. It codes for CASSPTRGAPEAFF. Full variable domain (missing parts from reference TRBV5-4 and TRBJ1-1): ETGVTQSPTHLIKTRGQQVTLRCSSQSGHNTVSWYQQALGQGPQFIFQYYREEENGRGNFPPRFSGLQFPNYSSELNVNALELDDSALYLCASSPTRGAPEAFFGQGTRLTVV.

This clonotype was seen more than once but under ten times. The V gene is TRBV12-3 or TRBV12-4, the J gene TRBJ2-7; D is perhaps TRBD1 (6 bases). With 8 bases removed from V and 7 bases from J, the gap between germline ends came to 18 bases. There are 13 residues in the CDR3. In DNA form, the CDR3 reads TGTGCCAGCCTACAGGGCCCCTTCGGAGAGCAGTACTTC. Its protein is CASLQGPFGEQYF.

The chain combines TRBV7-2 with TRBJ2-7; 7 nucleotides align to TRBD1. The CDR3 contains 14 residues. Germline CDR1 SGHTA, CDR2 FQGNSA. V gave up 2 bases and J gave up 3 bases; unmatched junction bases: 4. This chain's CDR3 is CASSLTRDSYEQYF. The DNA of the CDR3 is TGTGCCAGCAGCTTAACTAGGGACAGCTACGAGCAGTACTTC.

The chain has TRBV5-1 and TRBJ2-3; TRBD2 matches at 7 bases. Germline V lookup: CDR1 SGHRS, CDR2 YFSETQ. The V and J ends lost 2 bases and 3 bases, in that order; junction bases with no gene match: 6. The CDR3 loop spans 15 amino acids. This CDR3 is CASSLLSGDTDTQYF. The CDR3 DNA sequence: TGCGCCAGCAGCTTACTAAGCGGGGATACAGATACGCAGTATTTT.

The rearrangement uses TRBV4-1 and TRBJ2-4; no firm D call. CDR3 length: 17 amino acids. Germline V gene sequence: CDR1 MGHRA, CDR2 YSYEKL. V lost 1 base and J lost 1, with 14 bases in between. This chain's CDR3 is CASSQGSIGVAKNIQYF. DNA for the CDR3: TGCGCCAGCAGCCAAGGATCGATTGGGGTTGCCAAAAACATTCAGTACTTC.

This clonotype was detected only a few times. This chain connects TRBV11-3 to TRBJ2-3, with unresolved D. Germline V lookup: CDR1 SGHNT, CDR2 YENEEA. The CDR3 loop spans 15 amino acids. The V and J ends lost 5 bases and 0 bases respectively, with 12 bases between them. The CDR3 region is CASSETSASTDTQYF. The CDR3 bases are TGTGCCAGCAGCGAAACATCCGCTAGCACAGATACGCAGTATTTT.

This clonotype was found a few times. The V gene is TRBV18, the J gene TRBJ2-5; TRBD1 agrees at 9 bases. Per the germline V gene, CDR1 is KGHSH and CDR2 is LQKENI. There are 18 residues in the CDR3. The V and J ends lost 1 base and 4 bases, in that order; junction bases with no gene match: 13. The CDR3 loop is CASSPRPGQGEWRETQYF. The CDR3 region has the DNA TGTGCCAGCTCACCACGTCCGGGACAGGGAGAATGGCGAGAGACCCAGTACTTC.

This clonotype was observed a few times. This chain uses TRBV7-2 with TRBJ1-5; 7 nucleotides align to TRBD1. Per the germline V gene, CDR1 is SGHTA and CDR2 is FQGNSA. This CDR3 region has 15 residues. Unmatched junction bases numbered 9, after V lost 5 bases and J lost 5 bases. The CDR3 bases are TGTGCCAGCAGCCCCAGACAGGGAAGGGATCAGCCCCAGCATTTT. This encodes CASSPRQGRDQPQHF. The complete variable domain, with remaining parts taken from reference TRBV7-2 and TRBJ1-5, reads GAGVSQSPSNKVTEKGKDVELRCDPISGHTALYWYRQSLGQGLEFLIYFQGNSAPDKSGLPSDRFSAERTGGSVSTLTIQRTQQEDSAVYLCASSPRQGRDQPQHFGDGTRLSIL.